This entry lists 19 T cell receptor beta chains sequenced from one sample in a study of tumor and adjacent non-tumor tissue in lung cancer. Three rounds of nested PCR, following a modified ARM-PCR protocol, produced the TCRbeta library. TCRdb reanalysed the multiplex PCR reads using MiXCR and keeps one entry per CDR3 protein. Of roughly 140,000 distinct CDR3 sequences detected, approximately 70% appear once; the ten largest clones hold around a sixth. This sample's RNA came from whole unsorted tissue. Sequenced: lung tumor tissue. The receptors derive from a man in his sixties with small cell lung cancer.

Turning to this clonotype: Compared with germline, one end of the junction differs, possibly owing to a read error. J is TRBJ1-2 and V is TRBV20-1; D gene uncertain. The CDR3 runs to 12 residues. Germline CDR1 and CDR2: DFQATT and SNEGSKA (reference sequence). Here the CDR3 DNA reads TGCAGTGCTAGTAAGGGTAGCTATGGTTACACCTTC. Translating gives CSASKGSYGYTF.

With regard to this clonotype: This may stem from a read error, because a much larger clone lies one nucleotide away. This rearrangement joins TRBV6-5 to TRBJ2-5, with 11 bases that match TRBD2. CDR3 length equals 14 residues. CDR1 is MNHEY, CDR2 SVGAGI, per germline. Trimming took 9 bases from V and 3 from J; bases not matched to a gene: 6. CDR3 DNA sequence: TGTGCCAGAAGCCCGGGACTAGCGGAAGAGACCCAGTACTTC. Amino acids: CARSPGLAEETQYF.

Remarks on this clonotype: Given a much more abundant clone one base away, this may be a read error. The chain carries TRBV29-1 and TRBJ2-3, with 7 bases fitting TRBD1. Trimming removed 3 bases from V and 4 bases from J; junction bases left unmatched: 4. Germline values: CDR1 SQVTM, CDR2 ANQGSEA. This CDR3 is 13 amino acids long. CDR3 nucleotides: TGCAGCGTTGAGACAGGGTGGGCAGATACGCAGTATTTT. Its translation is CSVETGWADTQYF.

The sample holds many counts of this clonotype. The chain links TRBV4-2 to TRBJ2-3, with 12 bases lining up with TRBD2. Trimming removed 0 bases from V and 2 bases from J; junction bases left unmatched: 6. Germline CDR1 LGHNA, CDR2 YNFKEQ. The CDR3 has 18 residues. The CDR3 here is CASSQDGLAGSITDTQYF. The DNA of the CDR3 is TGTGCCAGCAGCCAAGACGGACTAGCGGGATCCATCACAGATACGCAGTATTTT.

With respect to this clonotype: Since a much larger clone is just one base distant, this may be a read error. V gene TRBV29-1 combines with J gene TRBJ2-1; tentatively, D is TRBD1 or TRBD2 (5 bases each). This CDR3 has 13 amino acids. CDR1 and CDR2 from the germline V gene are SQVTM and ANQGSEA. CDR3 residues: CNVKGSSTGEQFF. The CDR3, as DNA: TGCAACGTTAAGGGGTCCTCTACGGGAGAGCAGTTCTTC.

The rearrangement uses TRBV24-1 and TRBJ2-6; possible D gene TRBD2, 5 bases. Looked up from germline, CDR1 is KGHDR and CDR2 is SFDVKD. V lost 5 bases to trimming and J lost 2 bases, with 15 bases between them. This CDR3 is built from 17 residues. The CDR3 reads CATSASGLLAGANVLTF. CDR3 in DNA: TGTGCCACCAGTGCCTCCGGACTTTTAGCTGGGGCCAACGTCCTGACTTTC.

Note on this clonotype: A junction end diverges from the germline sequence, so it may reflect a read error. V is TRBV11-3 and J is TRBJ1-4; D not resolved. Germline V gene lookup returns CDR1 SGHNT and CDR2 YENEEA. This CDR3 is built from 15 residues. This chain's CDR3 is CASSLARNLNEKLFF. DNA of the CDR3: TGTGCGAGCAGCTTAGCAAGGAACCTTAATGAAAAACTGTTTTTT.

Concerning this clonotype itself: Here the CDR3 omits its conserved ending phenylalanine or tryptophan, so a read error is the likely source. The chain couples TRBV29-1 to TRBJ2-1; no definite D call. Trimming removed 3 bases at V and 6 bases at J, with 12 bases between. Germline CDR1 is SQVTM and CDR2 is ANQGSEA. This CDR3 is built from 13 residues. In nucleotides, the CDR3 is TGCAGCGTTGATTGCGGAGTCCGCAATGAGCAGTTCATC. Protein sequence: CSVDCGVRNEQFI.

With respect to this clonotype: At one end the junction does not follow the germline gene, possibly because of a read error. The chain joins TRBV28 to TRBJ1-5; the D gene is possibly TRBD1 (5 bases). CDR1 and CDR2 from the germline V gene are MDHEN and SYDVKM. CDR3 length equals 15 residues. The CDR3 loop reads CASSLSGGPYQPQHF. In DNA, the CDR3 is TGTGCCAGCAGTTTATCTGGGGGACCTTATCAGCCCCAACATTTT.

This clonotype is a singleton in its sample. One junction end does not reproduce the germline sequence, and a read error may be involved. This chain connects TRBV20-1 to TRBJ2-7, with D unclear. Germline assignment: CDR1 DFQATT and CDR2 SNEGSKA (reference sequence). The CDR3 totals 12 residues. The CDR3 sequence is CSAWLGQDERYF. For the CDR3, the DNA is TGCAGTGCGTGGTTGGGTCAAGACGAGCGGTACTTC.

This clonotype was found a few times. V usage is TRBV10-3 and J usage is TRBJ1-1; possibly TRBD1 for D (6 bases). V was trimmed by 3 bases and J by 1 base, leaving 15 bases between them. Looked up from germline, CDR1 is ENHRY and CDR2 is SYGVKD. The CDR3 has 16 residues. The CDR3 spells CAISDLEGESNTEAFF. CDR3 nucleotide sequence: TGTGCCATCAGTGACCTAGAGGGGGAGTCGAACACTGAAGCTTTCTTT.

Comment on this clonotype: The germline gene is not matched at one end of the junction; a read error may be the cause. V usage is TRBV4-1 and J usage is TRBJ1-2; 9 nucleotides match TRBD1. The length of the CDR3 is 16 residues. Per germline, CDR1 MGHRA and CDR2 YSYEKL. Here the CDR3 DNA reads TGCGCCTGCAGCCCATCCGGGACAGGGTTTAGCTGTGGCTACACCTTC. This gives the protein CACSPSGTGFSCGYTF.

This clonotype turned up a few times. The genes are TRBV6-1 and TRBJ1-6; unclear D gene. The CDR3 is 16 residues long. The V gene's germline CDR1 is MNHNS and CDR2 SASEGT. The V end was cut by 4 bases, the J end by 4 bases, with 14 bases between. CDR3 DNA sequence: TGTGCCAGCAGTGGGATAAGAGAGGGATATAATTCACCCCTCCACTTT. This codes for CASSGIREGYNSPLHF.

Worth noting for this clonotype: The junction departs from germline at one end; a sequencing error may be responsible. The CDR3 protein is CASSTNRGSFYEQYF. The CDR3 nucleotides are TGTGCCAGCAGCACAAACAGGGGGTCGTTCTACGAACAGTACTTC. The chain couples TRBV11-3 to TRBJ2-7; 8 nucleotides agree with TRBD1. The CDR3 totals 15 residues. Germline-derived CDR1 and CDR2 are SGHNT and YENEEA. Filled out from reference TRBV11-3 and TRBJ2-7, the complete variable domain reads EAGVVQSPRYKIIEKKQPVAFWCNPISGHNTLYWYLQNLGQGPELLIRYENEEAVDDSQLPKDRFSAERLKGVDSTLKIQPAELGDSAVYLCASSTNRGSFYEQYFGPGTRLTVT.

The chain is built from TRBV12-3 or TRBV12-4 and TRBJ2-7; 10 positions match TRBD1. The CDR3 is 14 amino acids. Germline trimming cut 4 bases from V and 5 bases from J; bases unmatched to any gene: 5. The CDR3, as DNA: TGTGCCAGCAGTTCGGGACAGGGGAATGACGAGCAGTACTTC. Translated, it gives CASSSGQGNDEQYF.

As regards this clonotype: Possible read error: a much larger clone is one base away. The chain links TRBV29-1 to TRBJ1-1; D might be TRBD1 (5 bases). The CDR3 length is 13 residues. The germline V gene encodes CDR1 SQVTM and CDR2 ANQGSEA. The CDR3 region is CSLEGIGGTEAFF. The DNA of the CDR3 is TGCAGCCTTGAAGGAATCGGGGGCACTGAAGCTTTCTTT.

This chain uses TRBV28 with TRBJ1-1; possibly TRBD1 for D (5 bases). Between the trimmed V and J ends, which lost 2 bases and 0 bases, there was a span of 10 bases. This CDR3 comprises 15 residues. Germline assignment: CDR1 MDHEN and CDR2 SYDVKM. The CDR3 DNA follows: TGTGCCAGCAGTTTAGGGGGGTTCATGAACACTGAAGCTTTCTTT. It specifies CASSLGGFMNTEAFF.

The sample holds one count of this clonotype. One end of the junction is discordant with germline, which a read error may explain. This rearrangement joins TRBV11-2 to TRBJ2-5; D not certain. CDR1 is SGHAT, CDR2 FQNNGV, per germline. The CDR3 consists of 11 residues. CDR3 coding DNA: TGTGTCAGCAGCTTTGAAGAGACCCAGTATTTC. Translation gives CVSSFEETQYF. The variable domain in full, completed from reference TRBV11-2 and TRBJ2-5, reads EAGVAQSPRYKIIEKRQSVAFWCNPISGHATLYWYQQILGQGPKLLIQFQNNGVVDDSQLPKDRFSAERLKGVDSTLKIQPAKLEDSAVYLCVSSFEETQYFGPGTRLLVL.

As to this clonotype: A junction end diverges from the germline sequence, so it may reflect a read error. V is TRBV29-1 and J is TRBJ2-7; D remains unclear. CDR1 is SQVTM and CDR2 is ANQGSEA in the germline V gene. The CDR3 has 12 residues. CDR3 region: CSVSGGTNEQCF. As DNA, the CDR3 is TGCAGCGTCAGTGGCGGAACCAACGAGCAGTGCTTC.